The TCR beta chain under discussion was sequenced for a study of blood T cell repertoires in COVID-19. In the study overall: PBMCs, B-cell-depleted T cells, or T cells were the source of the cDNA or gDNA that made up the material.

There are 15 residues in the CDR3. The trim removed 2 bases at V and 6 bases at J, leaving 6 bases unmatched. Germline-derived CDR1 and CDR2 are SGHTA and FQGNSA. Here immunoSEQ multiplex PCR was the method, and the copy in TCRdb shows in-frame clones only, minus some. Of roughly 340,000 clones listed, approximately 88% are singletons. While infection was still active, Seattle patients were enrolled and then followed longitudinally. Sequencing was carried out using peripheral blood. The clonotype originates from a woman aged 25-40 years with COVID-19, enrolled during active disease. This rearrangement joins TRBV7-2 to TRBJ2-3; 9 nucleotides agree with TRBD2. The DNA of the CDR3 is TGTGCCAGCAGCTTAAGCGGGAGGCCCGCCGATACGCAGTATTTT. Its protein product is CASSLSGRPADTQYF.